This is a list of T cell receptor beta chains from one sample in a study of graft-versus-host responses after intestinal transplantation. These receptors have no identified antigens. Sequencing was performed with immunoSEQ multiplex PCR; in TCRdb, only in-frame clones are kept and a portion is missing. The table records approximately 93,000 clones, less than 95% of them present only once. The specimen was unstimulated CD8+ T cells sorted from spleen or lymph node cells, collected before transplant. The source of these receptors is a human donor who was the organ donor for an intestinal transplant. Each CDR3 is given with its conserved first and last residue. D genes are given only for firm matches. The size field is filled for only some rows; it gives once, few, many or a size class.

TRBJ2-1 15 - TRBD1 TRBV7-3 TGTGCCAGCAGCCCAACAGGGGCAGGGTACAATGAGCAGTTCTTC CASSPTGAGYNEQFF
TRBJ2-3 17 - TRBD2 TRBV2 TGTGCCAGCAGTGATCTGCTAGCGGGGGGCCCCGAAGATACGCAGTATTTT CASSDLLAGGPEDTQYF
TRBJ2-2 16 - TRBD2 TRBV5-4 TGTGCCAGCAGCGAGGGACTAGCGGTCAACACCGGGGAGCTGTTTTTT CASSEGLAVNTGELFF
TRBJ2-5 15 - - TRBV12-5 TGTGCTAGTGGTTTGAAAAGGACAGCTCAAGAGACCCAGTACTTC CASGLKRTAQETQYF
TRBJ2-2 14 once - TRBV19 TGTGCCAGTAGTATTTTTCGGGAAACCGGGGAGCTGTTTTTT CASSIFRETGELFF
TRBJ2-2 14 - - TRBV2 TGTGCCAGCAGTGCTACTATGAGCACCGGGGAGCTGTTTTTT CASSATMSTGELFF
TRBJ2-7 19 - TRBD2 TRBV27 TGTGCCAGCCCAGCTCCTGCCGGGACTAGCGGGAGACTATCCTACGAGCAGTACTTC CASPAPAGTSGRLSYEQYF
TRBJ1-4 15 - - TRBV29-1 TGCAGCGTCGTGATGGAGGGATTCGGGGATGAAAAACTGTTTTTT CSVVMEGFGDEKLFF
TRBJ1-5 17 - - TRBV4-1 TGCGCCAGCAGCCAAGATCTTTGGCAGGCAAGCAATCAGCCCCAGCATTTT CASSQDLWQASNQPQHF
TRBJ1-2 14 - - TRBV12-5 TGTGCTAGTGGTTTGTGGGCAGCGGGCTATGGCTACACCTTC CASGLWAAGYGYTF
TRBJ2-7 14 - - TRBV19 TGTGCCAGTAGTACGACAGGCCGTCCCTACGAGCAGTACTTC CASSTTGRPYEQYF
TRBJ1-2 15 - - TRBV5-6 TGTGCCAGCAGCTTTCCCCCGACAGCTTACTATGGCTACACCTTC CASSFPPTAYYGYTF
TRBJ2-3 16 - - TRBV2 TGTGCCAGCAGTGAGGAAGCTCGGGGGACCACAGATACGCAGTATTTT CASSEEARGTTDTQYF
TRBJ2-7 16 - TRBD2 TRBV28 TGTGCCAGCAGTTTACCGGGACTAGCGGGTTATTACGAGCAGTACTTC CASSLPGLAGYYEQYF
TRBJ2-3 18 - - TRBV7-2 TGTGCCAGCAGCTTCTTATTTTCGATAGCGTCTAGCACAGATACGCAGTATTTT CASSFLFSIASSTDTQYF
TRBJ1-1 15 - TRBD1 TRBV2 TGTGCCAGCAGTGAAAGTAGGGGGCTAGGCACTGAAGCTTTCTTT CASSESRGLGTEAFF
TRBJ2-1 15 - - TRBV18 TGTGCCACCAAATCCCGGGACTTTCAGGACAATGAGCAGTTCTTC CATKSRDFQDNEQFF
TRBJ2-6 16 - TRBD1 TRBV7-9 TGTGCCAGCAGCGCCACAGGGGGCACTGGGGCCAACGTCCTGACTTTC CASSATGGTGANVLTF
TRBJ2-1 15 - - TRBV6-1 TGTGCCAGCAGCGCGGGCCCGAGCTCCTACAATGAGCAGTTCTTC CASSAGPSSYNEQFF
TRBJ1-3 17 - TRBD1 TRBV5-1 TGCGCCAGCAGCCCCGAGACAGGGGGCTCCTCTGGAAACACCATATATTTT CASSPETGGSSGNTIYF
TRBJ2-3 15 once - TRBV11-2 TGTGCCAGCAGCTTAGTGGGCGGGAGCACAGATACGCAGTATTTT CASSLVGGSTDTQYF
TRBJ2-1 14 - - TRBV19 TGTGCCTCTAGTAATTGGGACTCTTACAATGAGCAGTTCTTC CASSNWDSYNEQFF
TRBJ2-1 16 - TRBD2 TRBV10-3 TGTGCCATCAGTGAAGCTAGCGGGAGGGTTGGGAATGAGCAGTTCTTC CAISEASGRVGNEQFF
TRBJ2-1 13 - - TRBV27 TGTGCCAGCCGGAGGTCCACCTACAATGAGCAGTTCTTC CASRRSTYNEQFF
TRBJ2-3 15 - - TRBV7-8 TGTGCCAGCAGTCTCGGGTCGCTGAAAACAGATACGCAGTATTTT CASSLGSLKTDTQYF
TRBJ2-7 15 - TRBD1 TRBV5-6 TGTGCCAGCAGCGTTCCGGGACAGGGTATCTACGAGCAGTACTTC CASSVPGQGIYEQYF
TRBJ2-5 15 - - TRBV2 TGTGCCAGCAGTGAATGGCTAGCGAGTGAAGAGACCCAGTACTTC CASSEWLASEETQYF
TRBJ2-5 14 - - TRBV6-6 TGTGCCAGCAGTGAGCAGGGGACGGGAGAGACCCAGTACTTC CASSEQGTGETQYF
TRBJ1-2 13 - - TRBV5-1 TGCGCCAGCAGCTTGAAACAGAACTATGGCTACACCTTC CASSLKQNYGYTF
TRBJ2-7 14 - TRBD1 TRBV5-8 TGTGCCAGCAGCTTGGAACAGGGGAATTACGAGCAGTACTTC CASSLEQGNYEQYF
TRBJ1-2 13 - - TRBV30 TGTGCCTGGAGTGTACTGGGGGCACATGGCTACACCTTC CAWSVLGAHGYTF
TRBJ2-3 18 - TRBD2 TRBV7-8 TGTGCCAGCAGCTTAGGTGTCGGGACTAGCGGGGGCACAGATACGCAGTATTTT CASSLGVGTSGGTDTQYF
TRBJ2-1 15 - TRBD2 TRBV5-1 TGCGCCAGCAGCGACAGCGGGGGCACCGAGGAGGAGCAGTTCTTC CASSDSGGTEEEQFF
TRBJ2-7 14 - - TRBV6-1 TGTGCCAGCAGTGAAGCACTTAACGATTACGAGCAGTACTTC CASSEALNDYEQYF
TRBJ2-7 14 - - TRBV5-4 TGTGCCAGCAGCTTGGACAGGGTAAACTACGAGCAGTACTTC CASSLDRVNYEQYF